The clone carrying this T cell receptor beta chain was seen at least ten times. Its antigen is undetermined. This sample is part of a study of regulatory T cells in long-lasting Graves disease. About the research overall: Treatment with antithyroid drugs for over 5 years, together with positive TSH receptor antibodies, meant persistent Graves' disease. General study findings and limits: There was favoring of TRBV28, TRBJ1-2 and TRBJ2-5 in persistent disease.

Building the TCR beta libraries relied on iRepertoire HTBI primers, and CDR3 regions underwent Arm-PCR. MiXCR was run by TCRdb on the multiplex PCR reads, yielding one entry per CDR3 protein. The sample yields 600,000 to 800,000 distinct CDR3 sequences, about 32% seen once. Per germline, CDR1 MDHEN and CDR2 SYDVKM. V was shortened by 5 bases and J by 7 bases, with 23 bases between the two germline ends. CDR3 length: 16 amino acids. Indicated time point: persistent/refractory GD, antithyroid drugs over 5 years with positive TRAb. From PBMCs, RNA was extracted and then used to make the TCR library. Under American Thyroid Association guidelines, Graves' disease was diagnosed. Nine milliliters of peripheral blood went into EDTA tubes.

This receptor was identified in a female donor with Graves disease. This sample comprised peripheral blood mononuclear cells (PBMCs), obtained when the disease was refractory, from a patient treated with antithyroid drugs. The rearrangement links TRBV28 to TRBJ1-2; the D gene is possibly TRBD1 (6 bases). CDR3 residues: CASSPTPTGNHGGYTF. The CDR3 bases are TGTGCCAGCAGTCCTACCCCTACAGGGAATCACGGTGGCTACACCTTC.